The rows below give T cell receptor beta chains drawn from one sample of a study of blood T cells in healthy people across ages. Using its own MiXCR run on the 5' RACE reads, TCRdb lists one record per CDR3 protein. The sample contains over 500,000 distinct CDR3 sequences, 40% to 65% of which appear only once. The source material was blood. These TCRs come from an elderly woman in good health. Both conserved end residues are trimmed from each CDR3. Fields, in order: J gene, clone size, V gene, CDR3 protein. Where a row states a size, it is once, few, many or the class of an expanded clone; other rows omit it.

TRBJ2-3,NA,TRBV12-3/TRBV12-4,ASSQGTSGPLPTDTEY
TRBJ1-5,many,TRBV20-1,SARPTDNNSNQPQH
TRBJ2-7,few,TRBV24-1,ATSVSPGHPFYEQY
TRBJ2-2,once,TRBV12-3/TRBV12-4,ASSLYTNTGELF
TRBJ1-5,few,TRBV3-1,ASSQAGQPQH
TRBJ1-1,NA,TRBV28,ASSLLGQFEAF
TRBJ1-2,NA,TRBV5-1,ASSSRGYGNT
NA,few,TRBV2,ASSDTTRETQY
TRBJ1-6,few,TRBV5-1,ASSPEGGTPLH
TRBJ1-4,NA,TRBV7-2,ASSLGDSGEKLF
TRBJ2-5,NA,TRBV7-2,ASSLERGRYNEQY
TRBJ2-3,NA,TRBV5-1,ASSLFTASTDTQY
TRBJ2-5,NA,TRBV4-3,ASSQETSGSGETQY
TRBJ2-2,NA,TRBV7-9,ASSRTSANTGELF
TRBJ2-6,NA,TRBV21-1,ASSNSLQDQFSGANVLT
TRBJ2-5,NA,TRBV15,ATSRGQGAKY
TRBJ1-6,NA,TRBV20-1,SAGEDVASPLH
TRBJ2-3,NA,TRBV20-1,GARIFRDTQY
TRBJ1-2,NA,TRBV27,ASRARGSTNYGYT
TRBJ2-1,NA,TRBV5-1,ASKSGSNSYNEQF
TRBJ2-3,NA,TRBV29-1,SVAGAVRRGTDTQY
NA,NA,TRBV7-6,ASSLERDISYEQY
TRBJ2-1,once,TRBV20-1,SAIPSGRINNEQF
TRBJ1-5,NA,TRBV3-1,ASRAGQGQPQH
NA,NA,TRBV18,ASLPQWGPTETQY
TRBJ2-3,once,TRBV10-3,AISEATVSTDTQY
TRBJ2-1,once,TRBV7-3,ASSLMSTESQYNEQF
TRBJ2-1,many,TRBV7-9,ASSPPLQNYNEQF
TRBJ2-3,few,TRBV24-1,ATSDAGAGGTDTQY
TRBJ1-1,NA,TRBV20-1,SSRRMNTEAF
TRBJ2-1,many,TRBV9,ASSVLAGSNEQF
TRBJ1-4,NA,TRBV20-1,SARDVQGDEKLF
TRBJ2-1,NA,TRBV12-3/TRBV12-4,ASTNGLAGDRPYNEQF
TRBJ2-7,many,TRBV10-3,AISVSPYEQY
TRBJ2-7,many,TRBV9,ASSSQGWEQY
TRBJ1-1,NA,TRBV12-3/TRBV12-4,ASSFGRANTEAF
TRBJ1-1,NA,TRBV6-2/TRBV6-3,ASSYGGIQVFNEAF
TRBJ2-2,many,TRBV6-6,ASSYLLAGGHTGELF
TRBJ2-5,NA,TRBV20-1,SAREGHQETQY
TRBJ1-6,few,TRBV6-6,ASSYRDRGSPLH
TRBJ2-1,NA,TRBV18,ASSPYSSGSYNEQF
TRBJ2-1,NA,TRBV28,ATLRGGSYNEQF
TRBJ1-2,NA,TRBV20-1,SASGLGTRKQRERYYGYT
TRBJ2-5,NA,TRBV12-3/TRBV12-4,ASSLSGRDQETQY
TRBJ2-3,many,TRBV7-2,ASSLRLAIDTQY
TRBJ2-3,NA,TRBV20-1,SAPLERDTDTQY
TRBJ2-5,NA,TRBV28,ASSLWGRAETQY
TRBJ2-1,few,TRBV5-1,ASSGGTPDNEQF
TRBJ1-4,few,TRBV9,ASSVAGTGINEKLF
TRBJ2-3,NA,TRBV20-1,SARPLRLAGNTDTQY
TRBJ1-2,NA,TRBV2,ASKVQGQGYGYT
TRBJ2-6,many,TRBV20-1,SADRNTGPGANVLT
TRBJ1-2,few,TRBV14,ASSLRTGSYGYT
TRBJ2-1,many,TRBV9,ASSVDLVGTTYNEQF
TRBJ1-6,NA,TRBV27,ASSFGRDADSPLH
TRBJ2-5,NA,TRBV24-1,ATFMTSGSVNEQY